The 18 T cell receptor beta chains below were found in one sample sequenced in a study of cytotoxic CD8 clonotypes in ibrutinib-treated CLL. This table comes from immunoSEQ multiplex PCR, and its TCRdb copy is limited to in-frame clones, with some not included. The sample has approximately 42,000 clones, almost 70% seen once. The sample consisted of PBMCs, taken after 12 months of ibrutinib treatment. The source is a human donor with chronic lymphocytic leukemia.

The rearrangement uses TRBV5-4 and TRBJ2-7, with D perhaps matching TRBD2 (6 bases). Germline CDR1 and CDR2: SGHNT and YYREEE (reference sequence). This CDR3 has 14 amino acids. V was cut by 4 bases and J by 8 bases, with 19 bases left in between. CDR3 in DNA: TGTGCCAGCAGCCTTTTAGGAGGGAAGTACAAGCAGTACTTC. Residues: CASSLLGGKYKQYF.

This rearrangement joins TRBV2 to TRBJ2-3, with D possibly being TRBD1 (5 bases). Per the germline V gene, CDR1 is SNHLY and CDR2 is FYNNEI. Between the trimmed V and J ends, which lost 0 bases and 4 bases, there was a span of 11 bases. The length of the CDR3 is 15 residues. The CDR3 loop is CASSEALLGPDTQYF. CDR3 bases: TGTGCCAGCAGTGAAGCGCTCCTGGGGCCAGATACGCAGTATTTT.

The chain uses TRBV29-1 and TRBJ2-5; D gene uncertain. The CDR3 runs 13 residues. Trimming removed 1 base at V and 1 base at J, with 7 bases between. The V gene's germline CDR1 is SQVTM and CDR2 ANQGSEA. In DNA, the CDR3 is TGCAGCGTTGAAGTAGTGATCCAAGAGACCCAGTACTTC. This encodes CSVEVVIQETQYF.

The V gene is TRBV5-1, the J gene TRBJ2-5, with TRBD1 matching 8 bases. Germline CDR1 SGHRS, CDR2 YFSETQ. V lost 3 bases to trimming and J lost 4 bases; unmatched junction nucleotides: 8. The CDR3 is made up of 15 amino acids. This CDR3 is CASSYGTGETETQYF. CDR3 nucleotides: TGCGCCAGCAGCTACGGGACAGGTGAAACAGAGACCCAGTACTTC.

The V gene is TRBV7-9, the J gene TRBJ2-1; TRBD2 matches 8 bases. The CDR3 is 16 amino acids. J was trimmed by 3 bases and V by 7 bases; bases with no gene match: 11. Germline assignment: CDR1 SEHNR and CDR2 FQNEAQ (reference sequence). CDR3 sequence reads: CASTLDALAGYNEQFF. CDR3 DNA sequence: TGTGCCAGCACCCTAGATGCCCTAGCGGGCTACAATGAGCAGTTCTTC. Full variable domain (outside the CDR3, taken from reference TRBV7-9 and TRBJ2-1): DTGVSQNPRHKITKRGQNVTFRCDPISEHNRLYWYRQTLGQGPEFLTYFQNEAQLEKSRLLSDRFSAERPKGSFSTLEIQRTEQGDSAMYLCASTLDALAGYNEQFFGPGTRLTVL.

This clone has just a few counts. This sequence joins TRBV2 and TRBJ2-7; 7 positions match TRBD2. Trimming cost V 3 bases and J 6 bases; bases outside gene matches: 5. The CDR3 totals 13 residues. Germline values: CDR1 SNHLY, CDR2 FYNNEI. The CDR3 nucleotides are TGTGCCAGCAGTGACGGGGGGTTATCCGAGCAGTACTTC. This sequence encodes CASSDGGLSEQYF.

The gene calls are TRBV7-9 and TRBJ2-7, with 7 nucleotides matching TRBD2. V shed 5 bases, J shed 4 bases, and the junction held 14 bases outside the gene matches. The CDR3 has 16 amino acids. CDR1 is SEHNR, CDR2 FQNEAQ, per germline (reference sequence). CDR3 DNA: TGTGCCAGCAGCCAGGAGGCGGGCGGGAGAAGGTACGAGCAGTACTTC. Protein sequence: CASSQEAGGRRYEQYF. The complete variable domain, with remaining parts taken from reference TRBV7-9 and TRBJ2-7, reads DTGVSQNPRHKITKRGQNVTFRCDPISEHNRLYWYRQTLGQGPEFLTYFQNEAQLEKSRLLSDRFSAERPKGSFSTLEIQRTEQGDSAMYLCASSQEAGGRRYEQYFGPGTRLTVT.

V gene TRBV4-1 combines with J gene TRBJ2-4; D is ambiguous. The CDR3 has 14 amino acids. Germline V gene lookup returns CDR1 MGHRA and CDR2 YSYEKL. The V gene lost 0 bases and the J gene lost 7 bases, with 10 bases spanning the gap. The CDR3 bases are TGCGCCAGCAGCCAAGAGAGCGCCCAGAACATTCAGTACTTC. Encoded protein: CASSQESAQNIQYF.

The chain couples TRBV4-1 to TRBJ1-4, with 7 bases identical to TRBD1. The V gene end was trimmed by 0 bases and the J gene end by 4 bases; junction bases not matched to a gene: 5. This CDR3 spans 16 amino acids. Germline V gene data show CDR1 as MGHRA and CDR2 as YSYEKL. CDR3 protein: CASSQDGRGGNEKLFF. For the CDR3, the DNA is TGCGCCAGCAGCCAAGATGGCAGGGGGGGTAATGAAAAACTGTTTTTT.

V usage is TRBV19 and J usage is TRBJ2-7; TRBD2 matches at 9 bases. The germline CDR1 and CDR2 sequences are LNHDA and SQIVND (reference sequence). The junction had 13 bases not matched to a gene; V was cut back by 6 bases and J by 4 bases. The CDR3 is made up of 16 amino acids. CDR3 amino acids: CASSPYPGTSRYEQYF. The CDR3, as DNA: TGTGCCAGTAGCCCTTACCCCGGGACTAGCAGATACGAGCAGTACTTC.

A single count supports this clone. This chain links TRBV9 with TRBJ2-5; 9 nucleotides agree with TRBD2. The germline gives CDR1 SGDLS, CDR2 YYNGEE. This CDR3 comprises 16 residues. Unmatched junction bases numbered 9, after V lost 3 bases and J lost 3 bases. CDR3 bases: TGTGCCAGCAGCGCGTATAGCGGGAGAAATGAAGAGACCCAGTACTTC. Amino acid sequence: CASSAYSGRNEETQYF.

V and J are TRBV7-3 and TRBJ2-1; D call uncertain. The CDR3 is 11 amino acids. Trimming took off 6 bases at V and 13 bases at J, with 13 bases between the two ends. Germline CDR1 SGHTA, CDR2 FQGTGA. CDR3 amino acids: CASRDGGRQFF. CDR3 in DNA: TGTGCCAGCAGGGACGGCGGTCGCCAGTTCTTC.

The chain employs TRBV7-2 and TRBJ2-3; D is unresolved. The CDR3 is made up of 12 amino acids. Germline loops: CDR1 SGHTA, CDR2 FQGNSA. Trimming removed 4 bases at V and 4 bases at J, with 6 bases between. The CDR3 is CASSSVSDTQYF. The CDR3 DNA follows: TGTGCCAGCAGCTCGGTTTCAGATACGCAGTATTTT.

This clone showed up just a few times. The rearrangement links TRBV30 to TRBJ1-1; no clear D. The V gene lost 3 bases and the J gene lost 5 bases, with 16 bases spanning the gap. Germline V gene sequence: CDR1 GTSNPN, CDR2 SVGIG (reference sequence). The CDR3 consists of 14 residues. The CDR3 loop reads CAWRGSALGTEAFF. For the CDR3, the DNA is TGTGCCTGGAGAGGCTCGGCCTTGGGGACTGAAGCTTTCTTT.

This chain uses TRBV4-1 with TRBJ2-7, with 7 bases aligning to TRBD2. CDR3 length: 15 amino acids. Germline CDR1 reads MGHRA; CDR2 reads YSYEKL. V lost 2 bases to trimming and J lost 2 bases; unmatched junction nucleotides: 6. CDR3 nucleotide sequence: TGCGCCAGCAGCCAAACCGGGACTAACGCCTACGAGCAGTACTTC. It yields the protein CASSQTGTNAYEQYF.

The chain has TRBV7-2 and TRBJ2-7, with TRBD2 matching over 7 bases. V lost 5 bases, J lost 0 bases, and 7 bases stayed unmatched. In germline, CDR1 is SGHTA, CDR2 FQGNSA. The CDR3 extends over 15 amino acids. CDR3 DNA sequence: TGTGCCAGCAGCCCCCGCGGGAGTAACTCCTACGAGCAGTACTTC. Residues: CASSPRGSNSYEQYF.

This clone was recorded once. This chain connects TRBV10-1 to TRBJ2-3; D is unclear. Germline-derived CDR1 and CDR2 are WNHNN and SYGVQD (reference sequence). Trimming removed 9 bases from V and 8 bases from J, with 9 bases in between. This CDR3 has 10 residues. The CDR3 sequence is CARGLGTQYF. The CDR3 DNA reads TGCGCCAGGGGGTTAGGTACGCAGTATTTT.

The chain joins TRBV20-1 to TRBJ2-1, with D hard to call. The CDR3 spans 11 residues. The V and J ends lost 2 bases and 7 bases respectively, with 6 bases between them. Germline V gene sequence: CDR1 DFQATT, CDR2 SNEGSKA (reference sequence). DNA for the CDR3: TGCAGTGCTAGATGGCAGAATGAGCAGTTCTTC. Its protein product is CSARWQNEQFF.